In this sample, the clone carrying this TCR beta chain turned up a few times. These data originate in a study of T-cell reconstitution after alpha-beta-depleted transplantation in children. During its preparation, the TCRbeta library received unique molecular identifiers. TCRdb passed the PCR reads through MiXCR, listing each CDR3 protein once. The repertoire holds hundreds of thousands of distinct CDR3 sequences, roughly 15% seen once, with 0.85% to 1.3% in the top ten. V shed 3 bases and J shed 0 bases, with 13 bases lying between them. The CDR3 totals 16 residues. CDR1 and CDR2 from the germline V gene are SGHDT and YYEEEE.

The source is a human donor who donated a stem cell graft to a child with acute myeloid leukemia. The sample in question was PBMCs from the stem cell graft donor, obtained from the stem cell graft. The V gene is TRBV5-6, the J gene TRBJ2-1; D perhaps matches TRBD1 (6 bases). In nucleotides, the CDR3 is TGTGCCAGCAGCTGGGGGACACAGGGCTCCTACAATGAGCAGTTCTTC. Translation: CASSWGTQGSYNEQFF. The variable domain in full, with the rest retrieved from reference TRBV5-6 and TRBJ2-1, is DAGVTQSPTHLIKTRGQQVTLRCSPKSGHDTVSWYQQALGQGPQFIFQYYEEEERQRGNFPDRFSGHQFPNYSSELNVNALLLGDSALYLCASSWGTQGSYNEQFFGPGTRLTVL.